Sequencing of this T cell receptor beta chain was carried out in a study of long-term antiretroviral therapy in people with HIV. Note on this clone: The antigen is undetermined.

Trimming stripped 4 bases from V and 6 bases from J, with 9 bases between. The CDR3 extends over 12 amino acids. Germline V gene sequence: CDR1 SGHRS, CDR2 YFSETQ. The immunoSEQ assay was v3.0, run at survey level. Method: immunoSEQ multiplex PCR; TCRdb's copy keeps in-frame clones and lacks some. The table includes fewer than 55,000 clones, 90% to 95% detected once. At least one PBMC sample before ART and at least two after were required. Treated in the United States were all of the participants with HIV. Broader study findings: Clones with expansion before ART led the repertoire at all time points.

This sample comprised unsorted PBMCs, obtained 3.7 years after starting antiretroviral therapy. This chain connects TRBV5-1 to TRBJ2-3; D unresolved. The receptor was isolated from a woman in her fifties or sixties with HIV. DNA for the CDR3: TGCGCCAGCAGCCAGCTCAGCGATACGCAGTATTTT. Its protein product is CASSQLSDTQYF. The full variable domain, rest sourced from reference TRBV5-1 and TRBJ2-3, is KAGVTQTPRYLIKTRGQQVTLSCSPISGHRSVSWYQQTPGQGLQFLFEYFSETQRNKGNFPGRFSGRQFSNSRSEMNVSTLELGDSALYLCASSQLSDTQYFGPGTRLTVL.